The rows below give T cell receptor beta chains drawn from one sample of a study of blood T cell repertoires in COVID-19. The assay was immunoSEQ multiplex PCR, and TCRdb's table has in-frame clones only and misses some. Of 25,000 or so clones listed, 94% are singletons. Sample: peripheral blood. The receptor set was obtained from a woman between 45 and 60 years old with active COVID-19. Each CDR3 is given with its conserved first and last residue. Each record gives: D gene, V gene, J gene, clone size, CDR3 DNA, CDR3 protein. D genes are given only for firm matches. The size entry is marked missing in some rows and otherwise reads once, few, many or a size class.

d_gene: TRBD2; v_gene: TRBV2; j_gene: TRBJ2-5; abundance: NA; CDR3nt: TGTGCCAGCAAGCGGGGGACCTTCCAAGAGACCCAGTACTTC; CDR3aa: CASKRGTFQETQYF
d_gene: NA; v_gene: TRBV9; j_gene: TRBJ1-2; abundance: NA; CDR3nt: TGTGCCAGCAGCCCCAGGGATGCAGGCCGCGGCTACACCTTC; CDR3aa: CASSPRDAGRGYTF
d_gene: NA; v_gene: TRBV12-3/TRBV12-4; j_gene: TRBJ1-1; abundance: NA; CDR3nt: TGTGCCAGCAGCTCACGTCGCAGATATGAAGCTTTCTTT; CDR3aa: CASSSRRRYEAFF
d_gene: NA; v_gene: TRBV7-9; j_gene: TRBJ1-1; abundance: NA; CDR3nt: TGTGCCAGCAGCTCCCCTACTACGGGCACTGAAGCTTTCTTT; CDR3aa: CASSSPTTGTEAFF
d_gene: NA; v_gene: TRBV13; j_gene: TRBJ2-7; abundance: NA; CDR3nt: TGTGCCAGCAGGAACCACGCTGGAGGACGGGGCTACGAGCAGTACTTC; CDR3aa: CASRNHAGGRGYEQYF
d_gene: NA; v_gene: TRBV11-2; j_gene: TRBJ1-5; abundance: NA; CDR3nt: TGTGCCAGCAGCTTAACAGGAAATCAGCCCCAGCATTTT; CDR3aa: CASSLTGNQPQHF
d_gene: TRBD1; v_gene: TRBV27; j_gene: TRBJ2-1; abundance: NA; CDR3nt: TGTGCCAGCCGGGACAGTCTCGACGATGAGCAGTTCTTC; CDR3aa: CASRDSLDDEQFF
d_gene: TRBD2; v_gene: TRBV6-6; j_gene: TRBJ2-2; abundance: NA; CDR3nt: TGTGCCAGCAGTCCTCCGGGACTAGAGGACACCGGGGAGCTGTTTTTT; CDR3aa: CASSPPGLEDTGELFF
d_gene: NA; v_gene: TRBV6-6; j_gene: TRBJ2-2; abundance: NA; CDR3nt: TGTGCCAGCAGCCCCGGACTTTCCGGGGAGCTGTTTTTT; CDR3aa: CASSPGLSGELFF
d_gene: NA; v_gene: TRBV4-2; j_gene: TRBJ1-1; abundance: NA; CDR3nt: TGTGCCAGCAGCCAAGAGACAGGAACTGAAGCTTTCTTT; CDR3aa: CASSQETGTEAFF
d_gene: NA; v_gene: TRBV28; j_gene: TRBJ1-4; abundance: NA; CDR3nt: TGTGCCGGGTCGACAGCCGATAATGAAAAACTGTTTTTT; CDR3aa: CAGSTADNEKLFF
d_gene: NA; v_gene: TRBV28; j_gene: TRBJ2-2; abundance: NA; CDR3nt: TGTGCCAGCAGTTTATTCGGTACCGGCCTCGGGGGCACCGGGGAGCTGTTTTTT; CDR3aa: CASSLFGTGLGGTGELFF
d_gene: TRBD2; v_gene: TRBV6-4; j_gene: TRBJ2-2; abundance: NA; CDR3nt: TGTGCCAGCAGTGAATCCGGGGGGGGCAGGGGAGCCGGGGAGCTGTTTTTT; CDR3aa: CASSESGGGRGAGELFF
d_gene: TRBD1; v_gene: TRBV18; j_gene: TRBJ1-5; abundance: once; CDR3nt: TGTGCCAGCTCAGACAGGGGACAGCCCCAGCATTTT; CDR3aa: CASSDRGQPQHF
d_gene: NA; v_gene: TRBV27; j_gene: TRBJ2-5; abundance: NA; CDR3nt: TGTGCCAGCAGTTCTAAAGAGACCCAGTACTTC; CDR3aa: CASSSKETQYF
d_gene: NA; v_gene: TRBV28; j_gene: TRBJ1-4; abundance: NA; CDR3nt: TGTGCCAGCAGTTTAGGGGGCGCGGCCGAAAAACTGTTTTTT; CDR3aa: CASSLGGAAEKLFF
d_gene: NA; v_gene: TRBV27; j_gene: TRBJ2-1; abundance: NA; CDR3nt: TGTGCCAGCAGTTTAGTCGCGGGGACCGACAGATACAATGAGCAGTTCTTC; CDR3aa: CASSLVAGTDRYNEQFF
d_gene: NA; v_gene: TRBV19; j_gene: TRBJ1-2; abundance: NA; CDR3nt: TGTGCCAGTAGTATTTATGGGAGTTGGAACTATGGCTACACCTTC; CDR3aa: CASSIYGSWNYGYTF
d_gene: TRBD1; v_gene: TRBV19; j_gene: TRBJ1-5; abundance: few; CDR3nt: TGTGCCAGTAGTACGACAGGGTCTGGTCAGCCCCAGCATTTT; CDR3aa: CASSTTGSGQPQHF
d_gene: TRBD2; v_gene: TRBV25-1; j_gene: TRBJ2-1; abundance: NA; CDR3nt: TGTGCCAGCAGCGGCCGACTAGCCGATGAGCAGTTCTTC; CDR3aa: CASSGRLADEQFF
d_gene: NA; v_gene: TRBV28; j_gene: TRBJ2-6; abundance: NA; CDR3nt: TGTGCCAGCAGTTTAAGCTTTGGCTCTGGGGCCAACGTCCTGACTTTC; CDR3aa: CASSLSFGSGANVLTF
d_gene: NA; v_gene: TRBV10-3; j_gene: TRBJ2-7; abundance: NA; CDR3nt: TGTGCCATCAGTTACGGCCGGGACTCCTACGAGCAGTACTTC; CDR3aa: CAISYGRDSYEQYF
d_gene: NA; v_gene: TRBV12-3/TRBV12-4; j_gene: TRBJ1-2; abundance: NA; CDR3nt: TGTGCCAGCACCGGGGGGGAGGGTGGCTACACCTTC; CDR3aa: CASTGGEGGYTF
d_gene: NA; v_gene: TRBV6-5; j_gene: TRBJ2-5; abundance: NA; CDR3nt: TGTGCCAGCAGTTGGCTCCGGGGAGGAAAGGAGACCCAGTACTTC; CDR3aa: CASSWLRGGKETQYF
d_gene: TRBD2; v_gene: TRBV6-1; j_gene: TRBJ2-3; abundance: NA; CDR3nt: TGTGCCAGCAGTGAAGCGGGACTAGCGGGGGCCAACACAGATACGCAGTATTTT; CDR3aa: CASSEAGLAGANTDTQYF
d_gene: TRBD2; v_gene: TRBV15; j_gene: TRBJ2-3; abundance: NA; CDR3nt: TGTGCCACCCGCCGGGAGGCAGTAGATACGCAGTATTTT; CDR3aa: CATRREAVDTQYF
d_gene: NA; v_gene: TRBV3-1/TRBV3-2; j_gene: TRBJ1-1; abundance: once; CDR3nt: TGTGCCAGCAGCCAAGATCGGGTCAGGGGGAACACTGAAGCTTTCTTT; CDR3aa: CASSQDRVRGNTEAFF
d_gene: NA; v_gene: TRBV5-6; j_gene: TRBJ1-1; abundance: NA; CDR3nt: TGTGCCAGCAGTCCCGGAGGGTACAGAGACACTGAAGCTTTCTTT; CDR3aa: CASSPGGYRDTEAFF
d_gene: TRBD2; v_gene: TRBV14; j_gene: TRBJ2-5; abundance: NA; CDR3nt: TGTGCCAGCAGCCAGGGACTAGTAGAGACCCAGTACTTC; CDR3aa: CASSQGLVETQYF
d_gene: TRBD2; v_gene: TRBV5-1; j_gene: TRBJ2-1; abundance: NA; CDR3nt: TGCGCCAGCAGCTTGGCCAGCGGGAGGGGCTATGAGCAGTTCTTC; CDR3aa: CASSLASGRGYEQFF
d_gene: TRBD2; v_gene: TRBV19; j_gene: TRBJ2-3; abundance: NA; CDR3nt: TGTGCCAGCGACCAATCGGGGGGGGCGAATACGCAGTATTTT; CDR3aa: CASDQSGGANTQYF
d_gene: NA; v_gene: TRBV15; j_gene: TRBJ1-2; abundance: NA; CDR3nt: TGTGCCACCAGCAGAGGACTGATCGGAGGACTGTATGGCTACACCTTC; CDR3aa: CATSRGLIGGLYGYTF
d_gene: TRBD2; v_gene: TRBV5-6; j_gene: TRBJ2-7; abundance: NA; CDR3nt: TGTGCCAGCAGCTTTCCACCCCGGGGATTAGCGGGAGAATGGGACGAGCAGTACTTC; CDR3aa: CASSFPPRGLAGEWDEQYF
d_gene: TRBD2; v_gene: TRBV5-1; j_gene: TRBJ2-5; abundance: NA; CDR3nt: TGCGCCAGCACTTCCCTTTCACTAGCGGGAGGCTTGCGGGAGACCCAGTACTTC; CDR3aa: CASTSLSLAGGLRETQYF
d_gene: NA; v_gene: TRBV28; j_gene: TRBJ2-3; abundance: NA; CDR3nt: TGTGCCAGCAGTTTATGGACACCTAGCACAGATACGCAGTATTTT; CDR3aa: CASSLWTPSTDTQYF
d_gene: NA; v_gene: TRBV7-9; j_gene: TRBJ2-4; abundance: once; CDR3nt: TGTGCCAGCAGCTTAGTATACGATCCAGGGAGGACTGACATTCAGTACTTC; CDR3aa: CASSLVYDPGRTDIQYF
d_gene: TRBD1; v_gene: TRBV18; j_gene: TRBJ2-2; abundance: NA; CDR3nt: TGTGCCAGCTCACCACGACAGGGGACCGGGGAGCTGTTTTTT; CDR3aa: CASSPRQGTGELFF
d_gene: NA; v_gene: TRBV4-1; j_gene: TRBJ2-2; abundance: NA; CDR3nt: TGCGCCAGCAGCCTCCCGTCGGGACTGGACTCCGGGGAGCTGTTTTTT; CDR3aa: CASSLPSGLDSGELFF
d_gene: NA; v_gene: TRBV2; j_gene: TRBJ1-6; abundance: NA; CDR3nt: TGTGCCAGCAGCCGAGACAGTGTTAATTCACCCCTCCACTTT; CDR3aa: CASSRDSVNSPLHF
d_gene: NA; v_gene: TRBV28; j_gene: TRBJ1-1; abundance: NA; CDR3nt: TGTGCCAGCAGTTTGAGTATCGGGACTGAAGCTTTCTTT; CDR3aa: CASSLSIGTEAFF
d_gene: NA; v_gene: TRBV6-5; j_gene: TRBJ2-3; abundance: NA; CDR3nt: TGTGCCAGCAGTTCGGGGGATACGCAGTATTTT; CDR3aa: CASSSGDTQYF
d_gene: NA; v_gene: TRBV5-1; j_gene: TRBJ2-5; abundance: NA; CDR3nt: TGCGCCAGCAGCTTGCAGGTATCACAAGAGACCCAGTACTTC; CDR3aa: CASSLQVSQETQYF
d_gene: TRBD2; v_gene: TRBV28; j_gene: TRBJ2-1; abundance: NA; CDR3nt: TGTGCCAGCAGGCCCGGTGAGGAGCGGGGACCTTACAATGAGCAGTTCTTC; CDR3aa: CASRPGEERGPYNEQFF
d_gene: NA; v_gene: TRBV3-1/TRBV3-2; j_gene: TRBJ1-2; abundance: NA; CDR3nt: TGTGCCAGCAGCCAAGACTCGGACAGCCACTATGGCTACACCTTC; CDR3aa: CASSQDSDSHYGYTF
d_gene: TRBD1; v_gene: TRBV7-9; j_gene: TRBJ2-1; abundance: NA; CDR3nt: TGTGCCAGCAGCTTAGGGGGACAGGGGGATGAGCAGTTCTTC; CDR3aa: CASSLGGQGDEQFF
d_gene: NA; v_gene: TRBV19; j_gene: TRBJ1-5; abundance: NA; CDR3nt: TGTGCCAGTAGTATAGATCACTTACTTTGGGGGGATCAGCCCCAGCATTTT; CDR3aa: CASSIDHLLWGDQPQHF
d_gene: TRBD1; v_gene: TRBV11-3; j_gene: TRBJ1-1; abundance: NA; CDR3nt: TGTGCCAGCAGCTTAGAGGGACAGTCGACTGAAGCTTTCTTT; CDR3aa: CASSLEGQSTEAFF
d_gene: TRBD1; v_gene: TRBV11-2; j_gene: TRBJ1-1; abundance: NA; CDR3nt: TGTGCCAGCAGCCGCGGACAGGGGGTGGTAGCTTTCTTT; CDR3aa: CASSRGQGVVAFF
d_gene: TRBD2; v_gene: TRBV5-4; j_gene: TRBJ2-5; abundance: NA; CDR3nt: TGTGCCAGCAGCACAAGGGGTACTAGCGGGGGTGGAGAGACCCAGTACTTC; CDR3aa: CASSTRGTSGGGETQYF
d_gene: NA; v_gene: TRBV7-3; j_gene: TRBJ2-2; abundance: once; CDR3nt: TGTGCCAGCACCGGACAAGACACCGGGGAGCTGTTTTTT; CDR3aa: CASTGQDTGELFF
d_gene: TRBD2; v_gene: TRBV3-1/TRBV3-2; j_gene: TRBJ2-1; abundance: NA; CDR3nt: TGTGCCAGCAGCCGGGGACTAGCGGGGTTCAATGAGCAGTTCTTC; CDR3aa: CASSRGLAGFNEQFF